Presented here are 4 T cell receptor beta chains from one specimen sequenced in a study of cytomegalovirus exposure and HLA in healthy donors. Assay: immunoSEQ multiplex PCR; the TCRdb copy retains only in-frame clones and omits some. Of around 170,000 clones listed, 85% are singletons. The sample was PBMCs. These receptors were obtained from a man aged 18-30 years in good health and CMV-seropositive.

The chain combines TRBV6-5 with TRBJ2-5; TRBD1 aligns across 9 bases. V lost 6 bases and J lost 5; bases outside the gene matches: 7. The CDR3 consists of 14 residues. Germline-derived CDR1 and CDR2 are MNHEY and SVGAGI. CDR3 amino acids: CASSERDREETQYF. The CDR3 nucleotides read TGTGCCAGCAGCGAACGGGACAGGGAGGAGACCCAGTACTTC.

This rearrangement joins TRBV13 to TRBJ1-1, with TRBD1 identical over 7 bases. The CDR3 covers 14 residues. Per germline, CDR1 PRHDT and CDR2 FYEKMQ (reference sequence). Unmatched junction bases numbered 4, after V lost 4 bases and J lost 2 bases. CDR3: CASSSTGVNTEAFF. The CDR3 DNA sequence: TGTGCCAGCAGCTCTACAGGGGTCAACACTGAAGCTTTCTTT. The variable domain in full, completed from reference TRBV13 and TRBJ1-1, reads AAGVIQSPRHLIKEKRETATLKCYPIPRHDTVYWYQQGPGQDPQFLISFYEKMQSDKGSIPDRFSAQQFSDYHSELNMSSLELGDSALYFCASSSTGVNTEAFFGQGTRLTVV.

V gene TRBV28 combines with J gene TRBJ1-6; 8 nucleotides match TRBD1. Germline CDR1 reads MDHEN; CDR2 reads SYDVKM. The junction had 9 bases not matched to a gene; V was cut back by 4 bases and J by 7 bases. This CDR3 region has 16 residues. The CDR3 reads CASSSVQGAGNSPLHF. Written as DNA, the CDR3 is TGTGCCAGCAGTTCGGTCCAGGGGGCGGGGAATTCACCCCTCCACTTT.

Written as DNA, the CDR3 is TGTGCCAGCAGCGTGGGACTAGCGGGAGGAAACACAGATACGCAGTATTTT. Amino acid sequence: CASSVGLAGGNTDTQYF. The chain couples TRBV9 to TRBJ2-3; TRBD2 matches 15 bases. Germline values: CDR1 SGDLS, CDR2 YYNGEE. The length of the CDR3 is 17 residues. The trim removed 2 bases at V and 2 bases at J, leaving 3 bases unmatched.